One sample yielded the 27 T cell receptor beta chains listed below, sequenced in a study of Graves' ophthalmopathy and Graves' hyperthyroidism. From RNA, the CDR3 regions of TCR beta chains were amplified and sequenced. First-round RT-PCR used HTBI primers; second-round multiplex PCR followed. Via MiXCR, TCRdb re-called the multiplex PCR reads, giving one row per CDR3 protein. The sample carries a few hundred thousand distinct CDR3 sequences, roughly a sixth recorded once. Material for sequencing was peripheral blood. The receptor source for this set is an adult woman with stable Graves' hyperthyroidism.

This clonotype was seen at least ten times. V is TRBV11-2 and J is TRBJ2-5, with TRBD1 as a possible D gene (6 bases). Trimming took off 1 base at V and 5 bases at J, with 11 bases between the two ends. The CDR3 contains 14 residues. Looked up from germline, CDR1 is SGHAT and CDR2 is FQNNGV. Here the CDR3 reads CASSLGGGWETQYF. In DNA, the CDR3 is TGTGCCAGCAGCTTAGGTGGGGGCTGGGAGACCCAGTACTTC.

This clonotype was found many times. This chain uses TRBV5-6 with TRBJ1-1; D is unresolved. The CDR3 contains 14 residues. Germline CDR1 SGHDT, CDR2 YYEEEE. Trimming cost V 7 bases and J 0 bases, with 13 bases left between them. As DNA, the CDR3 is TGTGCCAGCCTCCGCGAGGGCATGAACACTGAAGCTTTCTTT. Translating gives CASLREGMNTEAFF. Combining the CDR3 with reference TRBV5-6 and TRBJ1-1 gives the whole variable domain DAGVTQSPTHLIKTRGQQVTLRCSPKSGHDTVSWYQQALGQGPQFIFQYYEEEERQRGNFPDRFSGHQFPNYSSELNVNALLLGDSALYLCASLREGMNTEAFFGQGTRLTVV.

This clonotype was seen ten or more times. The chain combines TRBV5-1 with TRBJ1-2; the D is unclear. The CDR3 spans 13 residues. Trimming took off 0 bases at V and 6 bases at J, with 9 bases between the two ends. Germline CDR1 is SGHRS and CDR2 is YFSETQ. The chain's CDR3 is CASSLEGIDGYTF. The CDR3 coding sequence is TGCGCCAGCAGCTTGGAAGGGATTGATGGCTACACCTTC.

The chain has TRBV28 and TRBJ2-5; 7 positions agree with TRBD1. Germline lookup yields CDR1 MDHEN and CDR2 SYDVKM. The V gene end was trimmed by 2 bases and the J gene end by 1 base; junction bases not matched to a gene: 10. This CDR3 is built from 17 residues. The CDR3 DNA is TGTGCCAGCAGTTTACCCCGCGTCGACAGGGCCCAAGAGACCCAGTACTTC. This sequence encodes CASSLPRVDRAQETQYF. The whole variable domain, filled in from reference TRBV28 and TRBJ2-5, reads DVKVTQSSRYLVKRTGEKVFLECVQDMDHENMFWYRQDPGLGLRLIYFSYDVKMKEKGDIPEGYSVSREKKERFSLILESASTNQTSMYLCASSLPRVDRAQETQYFGPGTRLLVL.

In this sample, this clonotype turned up a few times. This chain connects TRBV27 to TRBJ2-7; TRBD2 matches 10 bases. V was pared by 4 bases and J by 4 bases, with 10 bases of the junction left unmatched. There are 16 residues in the CDR3. Germline CDR1 is MNHEY and CDR2 is SMNVEV (reference sequence). The CDR3 DNA follows: TGTGCCAGCAGTTCAGGACAGGGACTAGCGCAGTACGAGCAGTACTTC. Protein: CASSSGQGLAQYEQYF.

This clonotype was recorded at least ten times. The chain links TRBV19 to TRBJ2-2; D is unresolved. Germline-derived CDR1 and CDR2 are LNHDA and SQIVND (reference sequence). V gave up 4 bases and J gave up 1 base, with 4 bases separating them. This CDR3 comprises 13 residues. The CDR3, as DNA: TGTGCCAGTAGTAAGGGGAACACCGGGGAGCTGTTTTTT. Translated: CASSKGNTGELFF.

This clonotype has at least ten counts. V is TRBV29-1 and J is TRBJ2-7; TRBD1 might be the D (6 bases). CDR1 and CDR2 (germline): SQVTM, ANQGSEA. This CDR3 contains 12 residues. Trimming cost V 4 bases and J 6 bases, with 13 bases left between them. The chain's CDR3 is CSVGNRVGEQYF. For the CDR3, the DNA is TGCAGCGTTGGAAACAGGGTTGGCGAGCAGTACTTC.

The table lists this clonotype with many counts. The CDR3 loop reads CASSGMAGASHEQYF. In DNA form, the CDR3 reads TGCGCCAGCAGCGGCATGGCGGGAGCATCCCACGAGCAGTACTTC. V is TRBV4-1 and J is TRBJ2-7; 7 bases match TRBD2. Germline loops: CDR1 MGHRA, CDR2 YSYEKL. V lost 5 bases and J lost 5; bases outside the gene matches: 12. CDR3 size: 15 residues.

The V and J genes are TRBV3-1 and TRBJ2-7; 10 nucleotides agree with TRBD1. Trimming removed 8 bases from V and 6 bases from J; junction bases left unmatched: 10. The germline CDR1 and CDR2 sequences are LGHDT and YNNKEL (reference sequence). The CDR3 is made up of 14 amino acids. In DNA, the CDR3 is TGTGCCAGCCGGCTGGGACAGGGGCCGTTCGAGCAGTACTTC. Amino acid sequence: CASRLGQGPFEQYF.

This sequence joins TRBV20-1 and TRBJ2-4; the match to TRBD2 covers 8 bases. V shed 3 bases, J shed 5 bases, and the junction held 6 bases outside the gene matches. Germline CDR1 and CDR2: DFQATT and SNEGSKA (reference sequence). The CDR3 extends over 14 amino acids. The CDR3 region is CSASAGGGENIQYF. Here the CDR3 DNA reads TGCAGTGCTAGTGCGGGGGGCGGGGAAAACATTCAGTACTTC.

This clonotype occurred once. The V gene is TRBV10-2, the J gene TRBJ1-6; unclear D gene. The V and J ends lost 8 bases and 7 bases respectively, with 12 bases between them. Germline V gene lookup returns CDR1 WSHSY and CDR2 SAAADI. This CDR3 region has 13 residues. CDR3 loop: CASDPSRNSPLHF. DNA of the CDR3: TGCGCCAGCGATCCGTCGAGGAATTCACCCCTCCACTTT.

Many counts were recorded for this clonotype. The chain uses TRBV19 and TRBJ1-1, with D possibly matching TRBD1 (6 bases). The CDR3 is 13 residues long. Between the trimmed V and J ends, which lost 7 bases and 1 base, there was a span of 10 bases. Germline-derived CDR1 and CDR2 are LNHDA and SQIVND (reference sequence). The CDR3 loop is CASIRGTNTEAFF. The CDR3 DNA follows: TGTGCCAGTATCAGGGGTACGAACACTGAAGCTTTCTTT.

This clonotype was detected ten times or more. The V gene is TRBV7-2, the J gene TRBJ1-2, with a tentative D call TRBD1 (6 bases). The germline V gene encodes CDR1 SGHTA and CDR2 FQGNSA. Trimming shortened V by 3 bases and J by 8 bases, and 10 bases separated the two germline ends. The CDR3 loop spans 12 amino acids. CDR3 in DNA: TGTGCCAGCAGCTTTACAGGGCAGGGCTACACCTTC. Encoded protein: CASSFTGQGYTF.

There are a few counts of this clonotype. The genes are TRBV5-1 and TRBJ2-7; no firm D call. Germline CDR1 reads SGHRS; CDR2 reads YFSETQ. Trimming took off 1 base at V and 4 bases at J, with 9 bases between the two ends. The CDR3 runs 13 residues. In DNA form, the CDR3 reads TGCGCCAGCAGCTTGAATCAGGCGTACGAGCAGTACTTC. Amino acid sequence: CASSLNQAYEQYF.

This clonotype was observed many times. The chain uses TRBV5-1 and TRBJ2-7, with D tentatively TRBD1 (6 bases). With 4 bases removed from V and 1 base from J, the gap between germline ends came to 12 bases. The V gene's germline CDR1 is SGHRS and CDR2 YFSETQ. This CDR3 is 14 amino acids long. The CDR3 spells CASSPQGPSYEQYF. The DNA of the CDR3 is TGCGCCAGCAGCCCTCAGGGGCCGTCCTACGAGCAGTACTTC.

Comment on this clonotype: This likely comes from a read error, as the CDR3 has no conserved phenylalanine or tryptophan at its end. V usage is TRBV20-1 and J usage is TRBJ2-5, with D uncertain. The CDR3 loop spans 13 amino acids. The germline CDR1 and CDR2 sequences are DFQATT and SNEGSKA (reference sequence). Trimming pared 2 bases from V and 4 bases from J, leaving 11 bases between. CDR3: CSARNSALETQYL. DNA of the CDR3: TGCAGTGCTAGAAATTCTGCTCTAGAGACCCAGTACTTG.

This clonotype was detected many times. This chain uses TRBV5-5 with TRBJ1-2, with unresolved D. Trimming removed 0 bases from V and 10 bases from J, with 7 bases in between. The CDR3 is 11 residues long. Germline lookup yields CDR1 SGHKS and CDR2 YYEKEE (reference sequence). The CDR3 nucleotides are TGTGCCAGCAGCTTGGCCCTCCTCTACACCTTC. The encoded protein is CASSLALLYTF.

DNA of the CDR3: TGTGCCAGCAGCTTAGATATTAGCGGGAGCCACCAAGAGACCCAGTACTTC. Translating it yields CASSLDISGSHQETQYF. The chain has TRBV11-2 and TRBJ2-5; 9 positions match TRBD2. The length of the CDR3 is 17 residues. V was pared by 0 bases and J by 0 bases, with 5 bases of the junction left unmatched. Germline assignment: CDR1 SGHAT and CDR2 FQNNGV.

This clonotype occurred many times. V and J are TRBV19 and TRBJ1-2, with D maybe TRBD1 (5 bases). The CDR3 covers 13 residues. Looked up from germline, CDR1 is LNHDA and CDR2 is SQIVND (reference sequence). The V gene lost 3 bases and the J gene lost 4 bases, with 9 bases spanning the gap. CDR3 sequence reads: CASSIDRAYGYTF. CDR3 DNA sequence: TGTGCCAGTAGTATCGACAGAGCCTATGGCTACACCTTC.

This clonotype appeared many times. The chain combines TRBV7-2 with TRBJ2-7, with D tentatively TRBD1 (5 bases). The CDR3 spans 15 residues. In germline, CDR1 is SGHTA, CDR2 FQGNSA. V was trimmed by 5 bases and J by 2 bases, leaving 16 bases between them. CDR3 region: CASSPLAAGTYEQYF. CDR3 sequence (DNA): TGTGCCAGCAGCCCCTTGGCGGCAGGGACCTACGAGCAGTACTTC.

The sample holds a few counts of this clonotype. This could be a read error, since a much larger clone is one nucleotide away. The CDR3 is CASSPRGNRASHEQYF. DNA for the CDR3: TGTGCCAGCAGCCCCAGGGGGAACAGGGCTTCCCACGAGCAGTACTTC. This rearrangement joins TRBV9 to TRBJ2-7, with TRBD1 matching over 7 bases. Trimming took 4 bases from V and 5 from J; bases not matched to a gene: 15. The CDR3 loop spans 16 amino acids. Germline assignment: CDR1 SGDLS and CDR2 YYNGEE.

This clonotype occurred many times. This chain connects TRBV5-1 to TRBJ1-1; D is perhaps TRBD1 (5 bases). Between the trimmed V and J ends, which lost 3 bases and 5 bases, there was a span of 5 bases. The length of the CDR3 is 11 residues. From germline, CDR1 is SGHRS and CDR2 YFSETQ. CDR3 coding DNA: TGCGCCAGCAGCTGGGGGACTGAAGCTTTCTTT. This encodes CASSWGTEAFF. Variable domain in full (rest from reference TRBV5-1 and TRBJ1-1): KAGVTQTPRYLIKTRGQQVTLSCSPISGHRSVSWYQQTPGQGLQFLFEYFSETQRNKGNFPGRFSGRQFSNSRSEMNVSTLELGDSALYLCASSWGTEAFFGQGTRLTVV.

The chain employs TRBV6-1 and TRBJ1-5, with D unresolved. V dropped 2 bases and J dropped 6 bases, with 5 bases sitting between them. CDR3 length: 12 amino acids. CDR1 is MNHNS, CDR2 SASEGT, per germline. CDR3 bases: TGTGCCAGCAGTGAAATCGGTCAGCCCCAGCATTTT. Amino acid sequence: CASSEIGQPQHF.

For this clonotype: Relative to the germline gene, one junction end is altered; a read error may explain this. The chain joins TRBV10-3 to TRBJ2-7; tentative D call: TRBD2 (7 bases). Per germline, CDR1 ENHRY and CDR2 SYGVKD. The CDR3 covers 14 residues. The CDR3 DNA is TGTGCCAGCAGTGACCAAGACAGGCGGGGGGAGCAGTACTTC. This gives the protein CASSDQDRRGEQYF.

This clonotype was detected many times. This rearrangement joins TRBV24-1 to TRBJ2-7, with unresolved D. The CDR3 loop spans 12 amino acids. Trimming cost V 11 bases and J 4 bases, with 14 bases left between them. The germline V gene encodes CDR1 KGHDR and CDR2 SFDVKD. The CDR3 loop reads CARNDNLYEQYF. The CDR3 coding sequence is TGTGCCAGGAATGACAACCTATACGAGCAGTACTTC.

In this sample, this clonotype turned up many times. The V call is TRBV28, the J call TRBJ1-5; D remains unclear. Germline loops: CDR1 MDHEN, CDR2 SYDVKM. This CDR3 spans 17 amino acids. Trimming cost V 4 bases and J 0 bases, with 16 bases left between them. CDR3 in amino acids: CASSSPRQPHSNQPQHF. CDR3 DNA: TGTGCCAGCAGTTCCCCCCGTCAGCCACATAGCAATCAGCCCCAGCATTTT.

This clonotype was counted a few times. The rearrangement links TRBV7-9 to TRBJ2-7; 9 bases are a match to TRBD1. The length of the CDR3 is 15 residues. J was trimmed by 3 bases and V by 4 bases; bases with no gene match: 7. Germline CDR1 is SEHNR and CDR2 is FQNEAQ (reference sequence). Here the CDR3 reads CASSSPGTGNYEQYF. In DNA form, the CDR3 reads TGTGCCAGCAGCTCCCCCGGGACAGGGAACTACGAGCAGTACTTC. The full variable domain, its missing parts supplied by reference TRBV7-9 and TRBJ2-7, is DTGVSQNPRHKITKRGQNVTFRCDPISEHNRLYWYRQTLGQGPEFLTYFQNEAQLEKSRLLSDRFSAERPKGSFSTLEIQRTEQGDSAMYLCASSSPGTGNYEQYFGPGTRLTVT.